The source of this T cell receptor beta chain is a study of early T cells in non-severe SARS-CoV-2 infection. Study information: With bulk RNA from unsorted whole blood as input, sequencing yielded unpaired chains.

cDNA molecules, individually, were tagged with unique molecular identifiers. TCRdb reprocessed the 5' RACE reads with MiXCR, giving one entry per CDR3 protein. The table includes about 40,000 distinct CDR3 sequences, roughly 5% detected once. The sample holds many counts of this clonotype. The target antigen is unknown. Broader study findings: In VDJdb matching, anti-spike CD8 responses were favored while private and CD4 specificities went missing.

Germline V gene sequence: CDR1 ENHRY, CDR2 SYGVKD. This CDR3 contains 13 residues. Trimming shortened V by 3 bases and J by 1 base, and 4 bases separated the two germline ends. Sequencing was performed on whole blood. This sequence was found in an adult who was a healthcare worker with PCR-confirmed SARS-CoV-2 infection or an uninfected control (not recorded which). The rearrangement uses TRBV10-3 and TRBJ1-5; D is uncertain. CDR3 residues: CAISDSSNQPQHF. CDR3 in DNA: TGTGCCATCAGTGACAGCAGCAATCAGCCCCAGCATTTT.